The sequence of this T cell receptor beta chain was determined in a study of tumor-infiltrating lymphocytes in primary liver carcinoma. Study background: Samples had roughly 3.65 to 7.5 million productive TCRbeta reads, comparable between tissue types. The study's findings and limits: Significantly larger top-250-clone fractions were found in tumors than in blood (p = 0.039).

The input was 450 to 500 ng total RNA; TCR beta cDNA was made from it with a constant-region primer. A slightly modified ARM-PCR protocol with three nested multiplex PCR rounds produced these TCR beta libraries. It was with TRBV1-TRBV30 forward primers and a C-beta reverse primer that the first two PCR rounds were run, at around 11 cycles each. TCRdb processed the multiplex PCR reads anew with MiXCR; each CDR3 protein has one entry. The sample consists of 300,000 to 350,000 distinct CDR3 sequences, around three fifths of them appearing once. Unsorted whole blood supplied the blood RNA, and germline DNA was isolated too. Surgery was preceded by the collection of roughly 4 milliliters of peripheral blood. As concerns this clonotype: Its antigen is currently unknown.

This CDR3 comprises 14 residues. Germline V CDR1 and CDR2: WSHSY, SAAADI. The sequence came from a man aged 40-50 years with primary liver carcinoma and hepatitis B virus infection. V usage is TRBV10-2 and J usage is TRBJ2-1, with D possibly TRBD1 on 5 matching bases. Source material: peripheral blood. The CDR3 bases are TGCACAAGCAGTGATAGGGATGGGGCCAATGAGCAGTTCTTC. It is translated as CTSSDRDGANEQFF.